This entry describes one T cell receptor (beta chain). Its antigen is currently unknown. There were no patients who had received any treatment before thyroid surgery. From germline, CDR1 is SGHAT and CDR2 FQNNGV. The V gene lost 9 bases and the J gene lost 2 bases, with 17 bases spanning the gap. This CDR3 is built from 15 residues. The data stem from a study of metastatic and nonmetastatic thyroid tumors. Study-wide results and caveats: Reportedly, malignant thyroid tumors had significantly higher TCR beta diversity than benign nodules, in blood and tumor.

TCRdb re-called the PCR reads via MiXCR. Here the sample spans 30,000 to 40,000 clones, roughly a sixth being singletons. This TCR was sampled from a male donor with papillary thyroid cancer or a benign thyroid nodule (not recorded which). Some clones in this sample may be carry-over from other donors' samples. Sequenced sample: blood. The V and J genes are TRBV11-2 and TRBJ2-1, with D hard to call. The CDR3 nucleotides read TGTGCCAGAAGATTAGGTATTTCGGCCTACAATGAGCAGTTCTTC. Amino acid sequence: CARRLGISAYNEQFF.